This entry lists 27 T cell receptor beta chains sequenced from one sample in a study of T cells in Graves' hyperthyroidism and ophthalmopathy. RNA transcripts were the template for amplifying TCR beta CDR3 regions. A set of HTBI primers served as the primers for a first-round RT-PCR of the TCR CDR3. TCRdb itself ran the multiplex PCR reads through MiXCR, one entry per CDR3 protein. The table records under 450,000 distinct CDR3 sequences, approximately 14% of them present only once. Sequenced material: blood. The receptor set was obtained from a young woman with Graves' hyperthyroidism.

The rearrangement links TRBV27 to TRBJ1-1; no clear D gene. V lost 2 bases, J lost 2 bases, and 15 bases lay in between. CDR1 MNHEY and CDR2 SMNVEV come from the germline V gene (reference sequence). The CDR3 runs to 16 residues. The CDR3 nucleotides read TGTGCCAGCAGTTTACTGGACGGGGTGGGTAACACTGAAGCTTTCTTT. Protein: CASSLLDGVGNTEAFF.

In its sample, this clonotype was seen a few times. The chain uses TRBV7-3 and TRBJ2-1; tentatively, D is TRBD2 (5 bases). This CDR3 is 14 amino acids long. CDR1 SGHTA and CDR2 FQGTGA come from the germline V gene. The germline V and J ends were trimmed by 1 base and 8 bases, with 12 bases remaining between them. CDR3 DNA sequence: TGTGCCAGCAGCTTAAAATCGTTGCGGGATGAGCAGTTCTTC. Translated: CASSLKSLRDEQFF.

This clonotype was picked up many times. The J gene is TRBJ2-1, the V gene TRBV2, with D unclear. Between the trimmed V and J ends, which lost 10 bases and 5 bases, there was a span of 12 bases. The CDR3 loop spans 12 amino acids. The germline CDR1 and CDR2 sequences are SNHLY and FYNNEI. CDR3 loop: CAKKPTNNEQFF. The CDR3 DNA reads TGTGCCAAGAAACCGACCAACAATGAGCAGTTCTTC. Combining the CDR3 with reference TRBV2 and TRBJ2-1 gives the whole variable domain EPEVTQTPSHQVTQMGQEVILRCVPISNHLYFYWYRQILGQKVEFLVSFYNNEISEKSEIFDDQFSVERPDGSNFTLKIRSTKLEDSAMYFCAKKPTNNEQFFGPGTRLTVL.

This clonotype was observed many times. The CDR3 region has the DNA TGTGCCAGCTCACCGGGAGAAGGTCTCGGCTACACCTTC. Translation: CASSPGEGLGYTF. The rearrangement uses TRBV18 and TRBJ1-2; no reliable D call. The germline V and J ends were trimmed by 3 bases and 8 bases, with 13 bases remaining between them. Germline-derived CDR1 and CDR2 are KGHSH and LQKENI. The CDR3 length is 13 residues.

This clonotype occurred many times. This chain connects TRBV20-1 to TRBJ2-1, with TRBD2 matching over 9 bases. V shed 1 base and J 5 bases; nucleotides not matched to a gene: 0. The CDR3 has 13 residues. The germline CDR1 and CDR2 sequences are DFQATT and SNEGSKA (reference sequence). The CDR3 sequence: CSARGTSDNEQFF. Here the CDR3 DNA reads TGCAGTGCTAGAGGGACTAGCGACAATGAGCAGTTCTTC.

Ten or more counts support this clonotype. The chain combines TRBV6-1 with TRBJ2-1, with TRBD1 matching over 7 bases. Germline V gene data show CDR1 as MNHNS and CDR2 as SASEGT. This CDR3 region has 17 residues. V was pared by 10 bases and J by 1 base, with 16 bases of the junction left unmatched. CDR3 nucleotides: TGTGCCACCAGCCCGAAGACTACAGGGGATTCCTACAATGAGCAGTTCTTC. This sequence encodes CATSPKTTGDSYNEQFF.

The sample holds many counts of this clonotype. The V call is TRBV6-4, the J call TRBJ2-1; TRBD2 matches 10 bases. This CDR3 region has 15 residues. The V segment lost 4 bases and the J segment 7 bases; nucleotides outside the gene matches: 7. Germline values: CDR1 MRHNA, CDR2 SNTAGT. CDR3 sequence: CASSGSGRARNEQFF. In nucleotides, the CDR3 is TGTGCCAGCAGTGGCAGCGGGAGGGCCAGGAATGAGCAGTTCTTC.

This sequence joins TRBV28 and TRBJ2-2; no firm D call. Trimming pared 3 bases from V and 7 bases from J, leaving 9 bases between. Germline assignment: CDR1 MDHEN and CDR2 SYDVKM. CDR3 length: 13 residues. As DNA, the CDR3 is TGTGCCAGCAGTTTGAGCAAACACGGGGAGCTGTTTTTT. Its protein is CASSLSKHGELFF.

This clonotype was seen at least ten times. The chain couples TRBV20-1 to TRBJ2-1; the match to TRBD2 covers 9 bases. The V gene's germline CDR1 is DFQATT and CDR2 SNEGSKA (reference sequence). With 6 bases clipped from V and 6 bases from J, the junction kept 6 bases outside the gene matches. The CDR3 runs 13 residues. The CDR3 DNA follows: TGCAGTGCCTACCTAGCGGGACTCAATGAGCAGTTCTTC. Its translation is CSAYLAGLNEQFF.

This clonotype was observed many times. J is TRBJ2-3 and V is TRBV7-8, with D perhaps matching TRBD2 (6 bases). The CDR3 sequence is 16 residues long. Germline assignment: CDR1 SGHVS and CDR2 FQNEAQ. Deletions cut 1 base from V and 1 base from J, with 12 bases between. The CDR3 coding sequence is TGTGCCAGCAGCTTAGTCACGGGGGATCGCACAGATACGCAGTATTTT. Translated, it gives CASSLVTGDRTDTQYF. Full variable domain (remainder filled in from reference TRBV7-8 and TRBJ2-3): GAGVSQSPRYKVAKRGQDVALRCDPISGHVSLFWYQQALGQGPEFLTYFQNEAQLDKSGLPSDRFFAERPEGSVSTLKIQRTQQEDSAVYLCASSLVTGDRTDTQYFGPGTRLTVL.

The table lists this clonotype with many counts. The rearrangement joins TRBV20-1 to TRBJ1-1; D perhaps matches TRBD1 (6 bases). Trimming shortened V by 5 bases and J by 3 bases, and 13 bases separated the two germline ends. This CDR3 is built from 13 residues. Germline-derived CDR1 and CDR2 are DFQATT and SNEGSKA (reference sequence). CDR3: CSAPRGAYTEAFF. The CDR3 bases are TGCAGTGCTCCCCGGGGGGCCTACACTGAAGCTTTCTTT.

At least ten counts were recorded for this clonotype. The CDR3 DNA sequence: TGTGCCAGCAGCCAAGGTCCTAACTATGGCTACACCTTC. Translating gives CASSQGPNYGYTF. The rearrangement links TRBV12-3 or TRBV12-4 to TRBJ1-2, with D uncertain. The germline V and J ends were trimmed by 6 bases and 0 bases, with 8 bases remaining between them. The CDR3 covers 13 residues.

This clonotype has ten or more counts. The chain recombines TRBV11-3 with TRBJ2-3; no clear D gene. The ends were cut back, 8 bases at V and 7 bases at J, with 10 bases in the middle. CDR1 is SGHNT and CDR2 is YENEEA in the germline V gene. The CDR3 loop spans 11 amino acids. Written as DNA, the CDR3 is TGTGCCAGCGGGCCCATCCATACGCAGTATTTT. Its protein is CASGPIHTQYF.

The chain employs TRBV27 and TRBJ2-7; 12 positions agree with TRBD1. The V segment lost 0 bases and the J segment 2 bases; nucleotides outside the gene matches: 8. The germline V gene encodes CDR1 MNHEY and CDR2 SMNVEV (reference sequence). The CDR3 has 18 amino acids. The CDR3, as DNA: TGTGCCAGCAGTTTATCTCTCGGGACAGGGGGCCTTGCCTACGAGCAGTACTTC. This encodes CASSLSLGTGGLAYEQYF.

On this clonotype itself: This may stem from a read error, because a much larger clone lies one nucleotide away. The CDR3 does not close with the conserved phenylalanine or tryptophan, likely indicating a read error. The CDR3 region is CSARGQGASQPQHS. CDR3 in DNA: TGCAGTGCTAGAGGCCAGGGGGCAAGTCAGCCCCAGCATTCT. J is TRBJ1-5 and V is TRBV20-1, with 8 bases lining up with TRBD1. The CDR3 extends over 14 amino acids. Germline CDR1 DFQATT, CDR2 SNEGSKA (reference sequence). Germline trimming cut 1 base from V and 6 bases from J; bases unmatched to any gene: 5.

This clonotype was seen many times. CDR3 sequence (DNA): TGTGCCAGCAGCCAAGATCGCGGGGCCCAGGAGACCCAGTACTTC. This gives the protein CASSQDRGAQETQYF. The V and J genes are TRBV4-2 and TRBJ2-5; D perhaps matches TRBD2 (6 bases). The CDR3 covers 15 residues. Trimming removed 0 bases from V and 5 bases from J, with 13 bases in between. CDR1 is LGHNA, CDR2 YNFKEQ, per germline.

This clonotype was recorded a few times. The chain recombines TRBV30 with TRBJ2-3; D not resolved. This CDR3 region has 13 residues. Germline assignment: CDR1 GTSNPN and CDR2 SVGIG (reference sequence). V was cut by 0 bases and J by 4 bases, with 8 bases left in between. The CDR3 loop reads CAWSVKGADTQYF. As DNA, the CDR3 is TGTGCCTGGAGTGTAAAGGGTGCAGATACGCAGTATTTT.

This clonotype has at least ten counts. The rearrangement joins TRBV10-3 to TRBJ2-7; D perhaps matches TRBD2 (6 bases). The length of the CDR3 is 12 residues. CDR1 is ENHRY and CDR2 is SYGVKD in the germline V gene. Trimming cost V 7 bases and J 6 bases, with 13 bases left between them. CDR3 sequence (DNA): TGTGCCATCAAACCGGTCGGGGGCGAGCAGTACTTC. Translated: CAIKPVGGEQYF.

This clonotype occurred a few times. Here the CDR3 DNA reads TGTGCCAGCAGCGTTGGACAGGTCTTCAATCAGCCCCAGCATTTT. It encodes CASSVGQVFNQPQHF. The chain uses TRBV9 and TRBJ1-5; 7 bases fit TRBD1. CDR1 and CDR2 from the germline V gene are SGDLS and YYNGEE. The CDR3 has 15 residues. V lost 2 bases and J lost 3; bases outside the gene matches: 5.

This sequence joins TRBV6-1 and TRBJ1-4; 7 bases line up with TRBD1. CDR3 length: 14 amino acids. Germline V gives CDR1 MNHNS, CDR2 SASEGT. Trimming cost V 8 bases and J 7 bases; bases outside gene matches: 10. The CDR3 coding sequence is TGTGCCAGCGGGCCCCAGGGGACAGCTGAAAAACTGTTTTTT. Translating gives CASGPQGTAEKLFF.

The CDR3 region has the DNA TGTGCCAGCAGCTCGCCCCGGGGGACACCTAACCCTAGCACAGATACGCAGTATTTT. This sequence encodes CASSSPRGTPNPSTDTQYF. The chain combines TRBV7-9 with TRBJ2-3; D may correspond to TRBD1 or TRBD2 (6 bases each). V dropped 4 bases and J dropped 0 bases, with 23 bases sitting between them. This CDR3 contains 19 residues. In germline, CDR1 is SEHNR, CDR2 FQNEAQ (reference sequence).

This clonotype was recorded at least ten times. This rearrangement joins TRBV5-1 to TRBJ2-2; D gene ambiguous. The CDR3 is made up of 16 amino acids. Germline lookup yields CDR1 SGHRS and CDR2 YFSETQ. V was trimmed by 4 bases and J by 0 bases, leaving 13 bases between them. The CDR3, as DNA: TGCGCCAGCAGCCAATCCTGGGCCTCGAACACCGGGGAGCTGTTTTTT. It specifies CASSQSWASNTGELFF.

This clonotype was observed many times. The chain uses TRBV4-1 and TRBJ1-1; 8 bases match TRBD1. With 0 bases clipped from V and 4 bases from J, the junction kept 7 bases outside the gene matches. Germline assignment: CDR1 MGHRA and CDR2 YSYEKL. The length of the CDR3 is 16 residues. The CDR3 loop is CASSQERDRRGTEAFF. The CDR3 region has the DNA TGCGCCAGCAGCCAAGAAAGGGACAGGAGGGGCACTGAAGCTTTCTTT.

The chain couples TRBV20-1 to TRBJ2-1; D uncertain. CDR1 is DFQATT and CDR2 is SNEGSKA in the germline V gene (reference sequence). This CDR3 has 14 residues. V was clipped by 0 bases and J by 10 bases, with 16 bases between them. CDR3 DNA sequence: TGCAGTGCTAGAGATCCACCGGACCGACCCGAGCAGTTCTTC. This gives the protein CSARDPPDRPEQFF.

In its sample, this clonotype was seen a few times. The rearrangement links TRBV20-1 to TRBJ2-3; 7 nucleotides align to TRBD2. Germline V gives CDR1 DFQATT, CDR2 SNEGSKA (reference sequence). V trimming: 4 bases; J trimming: 0 bases; junction bases outside the gene matches: 7. The CDR3 is 15 residues long. CDR3 DNA sequence: TGCAGTGCTACTCGTTGGGGGGGAAGCACAGATACGCAGTATTTT. Translating it yields CSATRWGGSTDTQYF.

This clonotype was seen repeatedly, ten times or more. The chain is built from TRBV7-2 and TRBJ2-1, with no clear D. The germline V gene encodes CDR1 SGHTA and CDR2 FQGNSA. Trimming left V 3 bases short and J 9 bases short, with 15 bases between. The CDR3 spans 14 residues. The CDR3 sequence is CASSFHQTATEQFF. For the CDR3, the DNA is TGTGCCAGCAGCTTTCATCAAACGGCCACTGAGCAGTTCTTC.

The chain is built from TRBV11-1 and TRBJ2-3, with D perhaps matching TRBD2 (5 bases). Trimming left V 11 bases short and J 6 bases short, with 18 bases between. The CDR3 length is 13 residues. Germline loops: CDR1 SGHAT, CDR2 FQDESV (reference sequence). CDR3 sequence (DNA): TGTGCCTGGAGTGAATACCCGGGGGATACGCAGTATTTT. Encoded protein: CAWSEYPGDTQYF.